This note documents a single T cell receptor beta chain sequence. CD45RO-negative CD8 cells positively selected for CCR7 made up the naive population, which excluded terminally differentiated effector memory CD45RA+ cells. TCRdb's table, derived via immunoSEQ multiplex PCR, lists solely in-frame clones and lacks some. In the table there are about 800,000 clones, roughly 96% of which are singletons. The record originates from a study of shared clonotypes between healthy human individuals. This CDR3 is built from 15 residues. The V and J ends lost 5 bases and 8 bases respectively, with 18 bases between them. Germline CDR1 and CDR2: MDHEN and SYDVKM.

J is TRBJ1-4 and V is TRBV28; D is unclear. Sequenced material: naive CD8+ T cells sorted from blood. The TCR sequence derives from a man younger than 40 in good health. In DNA, the CDR3 is TGTGCCAGCAGTCCCGGTGGGAGGGCTGGCGAAAAACTGTTTTTT. This encodes CASSPGGRAGEKLFF. The full variable domain, completed using reference TRBV28 and TRBJ1-4, is DVKVTQSSRYLVKRTGEKVFLECVQDMDHENMFWYRQDPGLGLRLIYFSYDVKMKEKGDIPEGYSVSREKKERFSLILESASTNQTSMYLCASSPGGRAGEKLFFGSGTQLSVL.